The rows below give T cell receptor beta chains drawn from one sample of a study of blood T cell repertoires in COVID-19. Libraries were prepared by immunoSEQ multiplex PCR; TCRdb keeps only in-frame clonotypes and omits some of them. The table lists 250,000 or so clones, around 90% of them singletons. Sequencing used PBMCs or T cells enriched from blood (not recorded which). These receptors were obtained from a man aged 35 to 55 who had been exposed to COVID-19. Both conserved end residues are trimmed from each CDR3. Not every row has a clone size; where given, it reads once, few, many or a size class.

j_gene: TRBJ1-1; abundance: NA; v_gene: TRBV28; CDR3aa: ASSETGWRTEAF
j_gene: TRBJ1-3; abundance: NA; v_gene: TRBV24-1; CDR3aa: ATARTGGNTIY
j_gene: TRBJ1-1; abundance: NA; v_gene: TRBV11-2; CDR3aa: ASSFSNGGGAF
j_gene: TRBJ2-7; abundance: NA; v_gene: TRBV10-3; CDR3aa: AIRGGDIPPYEQY
j_gene: TRBJ2-2; abundance: NA; v_gene: TRBV5-5; CDR3aa: ASSWGLGSGELF
j_gene: TRBJ2-1; abundance: NA; v_gene: TRBV5-5; CDR3aa: ASSLTFEQF
j_gene: TRBJ1-1; abundance: once; v_gene: TRBV27; CDR3aa: ASSLRALNTEAF
j_gene: TRBJ1-1; abundance: NA; v_gene: TRBV13; CDR3aa: ASSTLTELNTEAF
j_gene: TRBJ2-3; abundance: NA; v_gene: TRBV5-1; CDR3aa: ASSLAARANTDTQY
j_gene: TRBJ2-3; abundance: NA; v_gene: TRBV19; CDR3aa: ASSIDLSGGFTDTQY
j_gene: TRBJ2-2; abundance: NA; v_gene: TRBV19; CDR3aa: ASSTGGGSGELF
j_gene: TRBJ1-2; abundance: NA; v_gene: TRBV24-1; CDR3aa: ATRSGTGRGYT
j_gene: TRBJ2-5; abundance: NA; v_gene: TRBV21-1; CDR3aa: ASSKATLPRWSGIFLLAETQY
j_gene: TRBJ2-3; abundance: NA; v_gene: TRBV25-1; CDR3aa: ASSGDRGNTDTQY
j_gene: TRBJ2-1; abundance: NA; v_gene: TRBV3-1/TRBV3-2; CDR3aa: ASSPTLATNEQF
j_gene: TRBJ1-2; abundance: NA; v_gene: TRBV24-1; CDR3aa: ATSDRQVTNGYT
j_gene: TRBJ2-1; abundance: NA; v_gene: TRBV30; CDR3aa: AWVAPKGGGQF
j_gene: TRBJ2-5; abundance: NA; v_gene: TRBV19; CDR3aa: ASSIATGGQTQY
j_gene: TRBJ1-5; abundance: once; v_gene: TRBV30; CDR3aa: AWSVQLNQPQH
j_gene: TRBJ1-1; abundance: NA; v_gene: TRBV19; CDR3aa: ATKDGRAEAF
j_gene: TRBJ1-2; abundance: NA; v_gene: TRBV2; CDR3aa: ASSGDGNYGYT
j_gene: TRBJ2-1; abundance: NA; v_gene: TRBV5-1; CDR3aa: ASSLIAGGYNEQF
j_gene: TRBJ2-5; abundance: NA; v_gene: TRBV28; CDR3aa: ASSSPRLAGGETQY
j_gene: TRBJ2-5; abundance: NA; v_gene: TRBV6-5; CDR3aa: ASSNRVGETQY
j_gene: TRBJ2-7; abundance: NA; v_gene: TRBV11-2; CDR3aa: ASSLGTNTGSEQY
j_gene: TRBJ1-3; abundance: NA; v_gene: TRBV27; CDR3aa: ASMQGVVDSGNTIY
j_gene: TRBJ2-7; abundance: NA; v_gene: TRBV6-5; CDR3aa: ASSFGQGMTYEQY
j_gene: TRBJ2-3; abundance: NA; v_gene: TRBV10-3; CDR3aa: AIRAGLAGSTDTQY
j_gene: TRBJ2-2; abundance: NA; v_gene: TRBV29-1; CDR3aa: SVVGTGVGSGELF